This note documents a single TCR beta chain sequence. The data were obtained in a study of OX40 agonist ivuxolimab in advanced cancers. About the research overall: The study treated patients with ivuxolimab, an agonistic anti-OX40 (CD134) antibody. Prior anti-PD-1, anti-PD-L1 or anti-CTLA-4 therapy was allowed; about 39% had some. Mean age about 60 years, range about 20 to 79; roughly 80% male.

The assay was immunoSEQ multiplex PCR, and TCRdb's table has in-frame clones only and misses some. This repertoire shows some 11,000 clones, over 70% found once; its top ten account for 15% to 20%. Autoimmune disease history or systemic immunosuppression disqualified patients. This sequence originates from an adult with an advanced solid tumor such as melanoma, head and neck, liver or kidney cancer. The specimen comprised CD4+ or CD8+ T cells sorted from blood, sampled in a trial of the OX40 agonist ivuxolimab.

DNA for the CDR3: TGTGCCAGCAGTGAAGGGGGGATCTTTAATGAGCAGTTCTTC. It translates to CASSEGGIFNEQFF. The chain links TRBV6-1 to TRBJ2-1; the D call may be TRBD1 or TRBD2 (5 bases each). The CDR3 totals 14 residues. V dropped 1 base and J dropped 7 bases, with 11 bases sitting between them. Germline CDR1 and CDR2: MNHNS and SASEGT.